One and the same sample provided the 2 T cell receptor beta chains below, sequenced in a study of identical twins. TCRdb independently ran MiXCR on the 5' RACE reads; one entry per CDR3 protein. The sample includes 450,000 or so distinct CDR3 sequences, about 13% of them seen just once. These same data were also listed under a study on yellow fever vaccine responses in identical twins.

Material: CD4+ T cells sorted from blood. The receptors were gathered from a woman aged 18 to 35 in good health.

This rearrangement joins TRBV27 to TRBJ2-5; D is undetermined. CDR1 is MNHEY and CDR2 is SMNVEV in the germline V gene (reference sequence). The V end lost 6 bases, the J end lost 11 bases, and 13 bases lay between the germline ends. This CDR3 spans 11 amino acids. CDR3 DNA sequence: TGTGCCAGCAGCACCCTAGGACGACAGTACTTC. Translated, it gives CASSTLGRQYF.

This clonotype turned up a few times. The genes are TRBV7-9 and TRBJ2-1, with D unclear. Between the trimmed V and J ends, which lost 7 bases and 8 bases, there was a span of 9 bases. The CDR3 is 11 amino acids. Looked up from germline, CDR1 is SEHNR and CDR2 is FQNEAQ (reference sequence). CDR3 sequence reads: CASTRADEQFF. The CDR3 DNA reads as TGTGCCAGCACCCGAGCCGATGAGCAGTTCTTC. The full variable domain, its missing parts supplied by reference TRBV7-9 and TRBJ2-1, is DTGVSQNPRHKITKRGQNVTFRCDPISEHNRLYWYRQTLGQGPEFLTYFQNEAQLEKSRLLSDRFSAERPKGSFSTLEIQRTEQGDSAMYLCASTRADEQFFGPGTRLTVL.